This T cell receptor (beta chain) was sequenced for a study of cytomegalovirus exposure and HLA in healthy donors. Study-wide points: Presence/absence analyses assumed roughly uniform sequencing depth across donors, which may not hold.

Notes on this clone: No antigen is known for it.

This CDR3 is built from 15 residues. Germline CDR1 is MNHEY and CDR2 is SVGAGI. Deletions cut 5 bases from V and 5 bases from J, with 17 bases between. In nominal health when sampled, donors likely had unrecorded immune exposures nonetheless. Use of 60 Vbeta and 13 Jbeta primers characterized the PCR. Sequencing was performed with immunoSEQ multiplex PCR; in TCRdb, only in-frame clones are kept and a portion is missing. This sample has 60,000 or so clones, with around 77% found just once. The sequence was obtained from a middle-aged woman in good health and CMV-seropositive. The sample comprised PBMCs. This chain links TRBV6-5 with TRBJ2-3; perhaps TRBD2 as D (7 bases). The CDR3 region has the DNA TGTGCCAGCAGTCCAGGGAGGGGGAGGGGAGATACGCAGTATTTT. Translating it yields CASSPGRGRGDTQYF.